Below, 14 T cell receptor beta chains from the same sample are listed, as sequenced in a study of blood T cell repertoires in COVID-19. Generated by immunoSEQ multiplex PCR, the TCRdb table keeps only in-frame clones and is missing some. The repertoire holds roughly 40,000 clones, with 79% as singletons. The specimen was peripheral blood. The receptor source for this set is a woman of 80 years or more with acute or convalescent COVID-19.

This clone was detected a few times. The V and J genes are TRBV10-2 and TRBJ2-3, with 9 positions matching TRBD2. The V and J ends lost 6 bases and 0 bases, in that order; junction bases with no gene match: 1. Germline values: CDR1 WSHSY, CDR2 SAAADI. The length of the CDR3 is 14 residues. As DNA, the CDR3 is TGCGCCAGCAGGACTAGCGGCAGCACAGATACGCAGTATTTT. Translated, it gives CASRTSGSTDTQYF.

In its sample, this clone was seen once. The genes are TRBV5-1 and TRBJ2-1, with 8 bases lining up with TRBD2. CDR1 is SGHRS and CDR2 is YFSETQ in the germline V gene. The CDR3 is made up of 15 amino acids. Germline trimming cut 0 bases from V and 8 bases from J; bases unmatched to any gene: 7. CDR3 coding DNA: TGCGCCAGCAGCTTGGGCAGCGGGAGTGGGGATGAGCAGTTCTTC. Translation: CASSLGSGSGDEQFF.

The chain carries TRBV7-9 and TRBJ1-1; no definite D call. Germline lookup yields CDR1 SEHNR and CDR2 FQNEAQ (reference sequence). Trimming shortened V by 6 bases and J by 7 bases, and 9 bases separated the two germline ends. The CDR3 sequence is 11 residues long. The CDR3 region is CASRPQYEAFF. The CDR3 DNA reads as TGTGCCAGCAGACCACAATATGAAGCTTTCTTT.

The chain is built from TRBV12-3 or TRBV12-4 and TRBJ2-1; D gene ambiguous. The CDR3 length is 11 residues. The ends were cut back, 5 bases at V and 8 bases at J, with 7 bases in the middle. The CDR3 loop reads CASSNSDEQFF. CDR3 DNA sequence: TGTGCCAGCAGTAATAGTGATGAGCAGTTCTTC.

This clone was seen only once. The rearrangement links TRBV19 to TRBJ1-5; 10 bases are a match to TRBD1. This CDR3 spans 14 amino acids. CDR1 is LNHDA and CDR2 is SQIVND in the germline V gene (reference sequence). V lost 8 bases to trimming and J lost 2 bases; unmatched junction nucleotides: 3. CDR3 protein: CASAGTGGNQPQHF. CDR3 bases: TGTGCCAGTGCCGGGACAGGGGGCAATCAGCCCCAGCATTTT.

This chain links TRBV27 with TRBJ1-6, with D tentatively TRBD1 (6 bases). Germline V gene lookup returns CDR1 MNHEY and CDR2 SMNVEV (reference sequence). Between the trimmed V and J ends, which lost 5 bases and 10 bases, there was a span of 15 bases. The CDR3 consists of 14 residues. CDR3 residues: CASSPRTGLSPLHF. CDR3 nucleotide sequence: TGTGCCAGCAGTCCACGAACAGGGTTGTCACCCCTCCACTTT.

V usage is TRBV10-3 and J usage is TRBJ1-2; D possibly corresponds to TRBD1 (5 bases). CDR3 length equals 14 residues. V was clipped by 3 bases and J by 3 bases, with 11 bases between them. Germline loops: CDR1 ENHRY, CDR2 SYGVKD. The CDR3, as DNA: TGTGCCATCAGTGAAGGGGATGGATACTATGGCTACACCTTC. It codes for CAISEGDGYYGYTF.

The chain links TRBV19 to TRBJ2-3, with TRBD1 identical over 8 bases. Germline V lookup: CDR1 LNHDA, CDR2 SQIVND (reference sequence). Trimming at V came to 10 bases and at J to 2 bases, leaving 8 bases not matched to a gene. This CDR3 comprises 14 residues. CDR3 loop: CATRTGQNTDTQYF. Written as DNA, the CDR3 is TGTGCCACACGGACAGGGCAAAACACAGATACGCAGTATTTT. The full variable domain, completed using reference TRBV19 and TRBJ2-3, is DGGITQSPKYLFRKEGQNVTLSCEQNLNHDAMYWYRQDPGQGLRLIYYSQIVNDFQKGDIAEGYSVSREKKESFPLTVTSAQKNPTAFYLCATRTGQNTDTQYFGPGTRLTVL.

The chain links TRBV21-1 to TRBJ2-2; the table's D call of TRBD2 was not tested on the DNA. TRBV21-1 is shown as a pseudogene. This CDR3 is built from 17 residues. This CDR3 reads CASSKIIYRANTGELFF. The CDR3 DNA is TGTGCCAGCAGCAAAATTATATATAGAGCGAACACCGGGGAGCTGTTTTTT.

CDR3 in amino acids: CAWSVQGVNQPQHF. In nucleotides, the CDR3 is TGTGCCTGGAGTGTACAGGGGGTCAATCAGCCCCAGCATTTT. J is TRBJ1-5 and V is TRBV30, with TRBD1 identical over 8 bases. This CDR3 has 14 amino acids. The ends lost 0 bases at V and 3 bases at J; junction bases unmatched: 1. Germline V gene sequence: CDR1 GTSNPN, CDR2 SVGIG (reference sequence).

V gene TRBV7-3 combines with J gene TRBJ2-2, with a tentative D call TRBD2 (6 bases). Between the trimmed V and J ends, which lost 6 bases and 6 bases, there was a span of 20 bases. The germline CDR1 and CDR2 sequences are SGHTA and FQGTGA. The CDR3 is 16 amino acids. CDR3 in amino acids: CASRHQHAGRSGELFF. The DNA for the CDR3 is TGTGCCAGCAGACATCAGCACGCGGGACGGTCCGGGGAGCTGTTTTTT.

The V call is TRBV3-1 (or the pseudogene TRBV3-2), the J call TRBJ2-3, with 10 bases lining up with TRBD1. The CDR3 sequence is 15 residues long. Germline trimming cut 5 bases from V and 6 bases from J; bases unmatched to any gene: 8. Per the germline V gene, CDR1 is LGHDT and CDR2 is YNNKEL (reference sequence). CDR3 bases: TGTGCCAGCAGCACCGGGACAGGGGATTCGGATACGCAGTATTTT. It yields the protein CASSTGTGDSDTQYF.

This clone showed up just a few times. This chain joins TRBV16 and TRBJ1-5; TRBD1 matches 11 bases. The CDR3 spans 15 residues. The germline CDR1 and CDR2 sequences are KGHSY and FQNENV. The J segment lost 1 base and the V segment lost 4 bases, leaving 0 bases of the junction unmatched. DNA of the CDR3: TGTGCCAGCAGCCGGACAGGGGGCAGCAATCAGCCCCAGCATTTT. This codes for CASSRTGGSNQPQHF.

The J gene is TRBJ1-2, the V gene TRBV3-1 (or the pseudogene TRBV3-2), with TRBD1 as a possible D gene (5 bases). V lost 4 bases and J lost 8, with 14 bases in between. CDR3 size: 13 residues. Germline-derived CDR1 and CDR2 are LGHDT and YNNKEL (reference sequence). The DNA of the CDR3 is TGTGCCAGCAGCCCCGTTGGGGCTGGGGGCTACACCTTC. It translates to CASSPVGAGGYTF.